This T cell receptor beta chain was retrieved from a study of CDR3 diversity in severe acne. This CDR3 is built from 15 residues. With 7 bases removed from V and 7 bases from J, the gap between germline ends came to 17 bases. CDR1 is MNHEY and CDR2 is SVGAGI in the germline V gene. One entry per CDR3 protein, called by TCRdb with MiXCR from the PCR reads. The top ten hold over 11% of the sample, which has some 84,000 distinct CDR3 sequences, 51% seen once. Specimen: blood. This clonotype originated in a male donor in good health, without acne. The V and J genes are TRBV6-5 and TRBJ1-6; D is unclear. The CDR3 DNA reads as TGTGCCAGCACCCGCATCGTTGGCAACAATTCACCCCTCCACTTT. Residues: CASTRIVGNNSPLHF.